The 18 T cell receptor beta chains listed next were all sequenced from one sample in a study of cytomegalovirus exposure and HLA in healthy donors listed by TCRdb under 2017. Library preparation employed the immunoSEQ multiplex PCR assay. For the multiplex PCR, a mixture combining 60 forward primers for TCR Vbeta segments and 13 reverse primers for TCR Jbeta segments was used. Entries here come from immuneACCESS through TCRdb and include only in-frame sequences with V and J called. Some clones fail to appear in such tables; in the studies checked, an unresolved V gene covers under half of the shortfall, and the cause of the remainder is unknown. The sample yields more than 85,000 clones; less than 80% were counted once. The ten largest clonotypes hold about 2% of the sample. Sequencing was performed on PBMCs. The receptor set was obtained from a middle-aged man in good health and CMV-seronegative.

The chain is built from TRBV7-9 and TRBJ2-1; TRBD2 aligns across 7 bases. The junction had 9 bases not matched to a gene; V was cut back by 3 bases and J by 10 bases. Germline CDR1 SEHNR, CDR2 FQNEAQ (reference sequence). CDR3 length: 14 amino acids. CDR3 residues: CASSFPGLSTEQFF. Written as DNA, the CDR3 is TGTGCCAGCAGCTTCCCGGGACTATCCACGGAGCAGTTCTTC.

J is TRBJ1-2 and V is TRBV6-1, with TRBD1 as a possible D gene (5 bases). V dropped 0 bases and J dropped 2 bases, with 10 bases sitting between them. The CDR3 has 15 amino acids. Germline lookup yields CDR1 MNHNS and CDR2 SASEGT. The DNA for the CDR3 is TGTGCCAGCAGTGAAGCATGGCAGGGAAACTATGGCTACACCTTC. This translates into CASSEAWQGNYGYTF.

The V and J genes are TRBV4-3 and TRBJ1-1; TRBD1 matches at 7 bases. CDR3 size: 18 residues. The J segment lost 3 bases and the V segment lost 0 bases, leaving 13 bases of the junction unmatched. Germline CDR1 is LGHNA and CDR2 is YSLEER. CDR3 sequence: CASSQDEGARGVYTEAFF. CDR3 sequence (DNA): TGCGCCAGCAGCCAAGATGAGGGGGCGCGGGGGGTGTACACTGAAGCTTTCTTT.

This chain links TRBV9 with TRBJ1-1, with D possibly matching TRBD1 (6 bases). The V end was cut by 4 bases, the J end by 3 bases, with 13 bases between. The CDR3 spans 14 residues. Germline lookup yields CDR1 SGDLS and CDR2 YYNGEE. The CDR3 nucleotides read TGTGCCAGCAGCATACAGGGTACGGACACTGAAGCTTTCTTT. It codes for CASSIQGTDTEAFF.

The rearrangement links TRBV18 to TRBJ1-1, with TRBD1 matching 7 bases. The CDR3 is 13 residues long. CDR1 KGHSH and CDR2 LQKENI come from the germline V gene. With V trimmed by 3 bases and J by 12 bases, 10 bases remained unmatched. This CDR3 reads CASSPTGQSLSFF. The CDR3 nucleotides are TGTGCCAGCTCACCTACGGGACAGAGTTTATCTTTCTTT.

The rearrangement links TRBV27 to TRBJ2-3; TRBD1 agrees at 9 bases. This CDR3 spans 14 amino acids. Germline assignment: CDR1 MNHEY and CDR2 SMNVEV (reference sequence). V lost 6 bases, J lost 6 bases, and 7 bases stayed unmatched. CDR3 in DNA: TGTGCCAGCAGCCCGGGACAGGGTTTGGATACGCAGTATTTT. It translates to CASSPGQGLDTQYF.

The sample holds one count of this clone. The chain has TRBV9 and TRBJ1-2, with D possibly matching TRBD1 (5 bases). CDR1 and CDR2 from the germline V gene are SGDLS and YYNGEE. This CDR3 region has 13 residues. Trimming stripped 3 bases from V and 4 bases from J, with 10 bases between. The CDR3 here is CASSAYRSYGYTF. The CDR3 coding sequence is TGTGCCAGCAGCGCGTACAGGAGCTATGGCTACACCTTC.

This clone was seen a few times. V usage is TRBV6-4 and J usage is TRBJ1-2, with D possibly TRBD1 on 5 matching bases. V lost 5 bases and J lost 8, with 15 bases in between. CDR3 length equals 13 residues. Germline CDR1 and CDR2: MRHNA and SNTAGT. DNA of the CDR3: TGTGCCAGCAGTCCGGACACCACTGGCGGCTACACCTTC. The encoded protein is CASSPDTTGGYTF.

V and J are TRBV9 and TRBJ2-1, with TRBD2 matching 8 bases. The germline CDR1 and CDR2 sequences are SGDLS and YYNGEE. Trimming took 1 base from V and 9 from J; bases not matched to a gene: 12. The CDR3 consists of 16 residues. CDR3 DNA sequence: TGTGCCAGCAGCGTATCAAGCGGGAGAATCGACCGTGAGCAGTTCTTC. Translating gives CASSVSSGRIDREQFF.

CDR3 amino acids: CASSPGTPNTEAFF. For the CDR3, the DNA is TGTGCCAGCAGCCCCGGGACACCGAACACTGAAGCTTTCTTT. The gene calls are TRBV5-6 and TRBJ1-1; weak D call: TRBD1 (6 bases). Trimming took 4 bases from V and 1 from J, leaving 11 bases between them. Germline V gives CDR1 SGHDT, CDR2 YYEEEE. The CDR3 runs to 14 residues. Full variable domain (outside the CDR3, taken from reference TRBV5-6 and TRBJ1-1): DAGVTQSPTHLIKTRGQQVTLRCSPKSGHDTVSWYQQALGQGPQFIFQYYEEEERQRGNFPDRFSGHQFPNYSSELNVNALLLGDSALYLCASSPGTPNTEAFFGQGTRLTVV.

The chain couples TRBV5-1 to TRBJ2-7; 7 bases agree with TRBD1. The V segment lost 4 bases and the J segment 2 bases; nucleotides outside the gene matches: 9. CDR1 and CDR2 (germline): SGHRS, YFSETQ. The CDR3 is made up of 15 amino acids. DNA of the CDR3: TGCGCCAGCAGCACTATGACAGGGCCTGCCTACGAGCAGTACTTC. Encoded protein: CASSTMTGPAYEQYF. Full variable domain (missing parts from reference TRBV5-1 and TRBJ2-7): KAGVTQTPRYLIKTRGQQVTLSCSPISGHRSVSWYQQTPGQGLQFLFEYFSETQRNKGNFPGRFSGRQFSNSRSEMNVSTLELGDSALYLCASSTMTGPAYEQYFGPGTRLTVT.

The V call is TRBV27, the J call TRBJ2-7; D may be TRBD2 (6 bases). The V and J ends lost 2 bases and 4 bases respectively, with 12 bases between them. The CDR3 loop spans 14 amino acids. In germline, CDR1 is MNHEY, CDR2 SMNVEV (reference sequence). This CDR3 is CASSLTGAVYEQYF. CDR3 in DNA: TGTGCCAGCAGTTTAACGGGAGCCGTTTACGAGCAGTACTTC.

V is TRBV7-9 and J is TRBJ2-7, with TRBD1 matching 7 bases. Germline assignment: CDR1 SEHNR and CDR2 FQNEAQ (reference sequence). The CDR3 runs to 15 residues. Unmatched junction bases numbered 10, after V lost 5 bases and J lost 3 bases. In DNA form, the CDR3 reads TGTGCCAGCAGCCCGCGACAGGGCTATATCTACGAGCAGTACTTC. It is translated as CASSPRQGYIYEQYF. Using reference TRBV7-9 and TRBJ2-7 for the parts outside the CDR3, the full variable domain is DTGVSQNPRHKITKRGQNVTFRCDPISEHNRLYWYRQTLGQGPEFLTYFQNEAQLEKSRLLSDRFSAERPKGSFSTLEIQRTEQGDSAMYLCASSPRQGYIYEQYFGPGTRLTVT.

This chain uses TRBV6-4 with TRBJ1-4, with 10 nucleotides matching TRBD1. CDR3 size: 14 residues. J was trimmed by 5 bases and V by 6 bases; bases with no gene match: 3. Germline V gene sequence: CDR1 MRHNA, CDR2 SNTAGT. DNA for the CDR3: TGTGCCAGCAGCCCGGGACAGGGGAATGAAAAACTGTTTTTT. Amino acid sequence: CASSPGQGNEKLFF.

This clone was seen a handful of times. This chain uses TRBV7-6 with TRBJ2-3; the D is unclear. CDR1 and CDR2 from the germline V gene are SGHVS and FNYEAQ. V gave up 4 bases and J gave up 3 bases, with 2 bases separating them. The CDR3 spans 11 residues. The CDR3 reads CASSSTDTQYF. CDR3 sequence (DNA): TGTGCCAGCAGCTCGACAGATACGCAGTATTTT.

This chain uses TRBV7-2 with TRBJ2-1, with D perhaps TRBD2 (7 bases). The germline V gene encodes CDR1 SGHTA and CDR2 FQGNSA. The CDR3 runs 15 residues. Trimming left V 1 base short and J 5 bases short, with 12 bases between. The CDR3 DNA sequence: TGTGCCAGCAGCTTAGGCGGGGGCACCAACAATGAGCAGTTCTTC. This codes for CASSLGGGTNNEQFF.

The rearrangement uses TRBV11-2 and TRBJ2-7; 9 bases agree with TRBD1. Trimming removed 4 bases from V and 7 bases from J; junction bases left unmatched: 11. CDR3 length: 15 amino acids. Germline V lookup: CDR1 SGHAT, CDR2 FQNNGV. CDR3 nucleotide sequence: TGTGCCAGCAGCTATGGGACAGGGCCTAAATGGGAGCAGTACTTC. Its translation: CASSYGTGPKWEQYF.

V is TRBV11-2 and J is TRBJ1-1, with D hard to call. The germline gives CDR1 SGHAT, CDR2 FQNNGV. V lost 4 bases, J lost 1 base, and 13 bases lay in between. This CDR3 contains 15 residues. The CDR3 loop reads CASSSTRGSNTEAFF. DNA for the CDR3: TGTGCCAGCAGCTCCACCCGCGGTTCGAACACTGAAGCTTTCTTT.